This TCR beta chain was identified during a study of OX40 agonist ivuxolimab in advanced cancers. Overall study: Ivuxolimab, an agonist antibody against OX40 (CD134), was given to patients. Melanoma, hepatocellular carcinoma, head and neck or renal cell cancer occurred in dose-escalation patients.

V lost 5 bases, J lost 6 bases, and 15 bases stayed unmatched. CDR3 length: 18 amino acids. Germline assignment: CDR1 PRHDT and CDR2 FYEKMQ (reference sequence). About this clone: Its specificity is unknown.

The table came from immunoSEQ multiplex PCR; TCRdb's copy has only in-frame clones and leaves some out. The sample has just under 35,000 clones, roughly 90% seen once. Whole-study results and caveats: The specificity for antigen of the expanded peripheral T cells was not determined. Within 6 weeks, CD4+ and CD8+ blood T cells expanded clonally at 0.1 to 3.0 mg/kg.

The material sequenced was CD4+ or CD8+ T cells sorted from blood, taken in a trial of the OX40 agonist ivuxolimab. The TCR comes from an adult with an advanced solid tumor such as melanoma, head and neck, liver or kidney cancer. The chain couples TRBV13 to TRBJ2-3, with 12 positions matching TRBD2. The CDR3 sequence is CASSPFPSGRAKKDTQYF. DNA for the CDR3: TGTGCCAGCAGCCCCTTCCCTAGCGGGAGGGCCAAGAAGGATACGCAGTATTTT.